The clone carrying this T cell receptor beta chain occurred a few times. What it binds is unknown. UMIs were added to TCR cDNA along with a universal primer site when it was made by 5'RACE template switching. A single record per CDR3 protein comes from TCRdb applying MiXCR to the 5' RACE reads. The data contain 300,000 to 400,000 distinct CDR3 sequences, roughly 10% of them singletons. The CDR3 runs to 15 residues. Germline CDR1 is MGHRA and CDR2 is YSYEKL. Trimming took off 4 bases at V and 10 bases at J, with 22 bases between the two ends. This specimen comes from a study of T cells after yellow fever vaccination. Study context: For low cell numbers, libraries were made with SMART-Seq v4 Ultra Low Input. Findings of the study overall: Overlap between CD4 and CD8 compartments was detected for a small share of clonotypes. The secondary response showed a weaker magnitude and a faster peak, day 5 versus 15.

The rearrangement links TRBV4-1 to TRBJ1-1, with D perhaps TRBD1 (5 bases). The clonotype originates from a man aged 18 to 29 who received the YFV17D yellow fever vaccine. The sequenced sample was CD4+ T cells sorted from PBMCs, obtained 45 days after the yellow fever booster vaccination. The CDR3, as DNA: TGCGCCAGCAGCCGAACCGGGGCTCCAGTTTCGAGAGCTTTCTTT. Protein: CASSRTGAPVSRAFF.